This T cell receptor (beta chain) is drawn from a study of Tregs in tolerant kidney transplant recipients (dated by TCRdb to about 2019). Describing the broader study: Transplants used related donors with nonmyeloablative bone marrow transplantation; mixed chimerism was transient in the human trials. The study used TCRbeta sequencing to identify donor-specific regulatory T cells before combined kidney and bone marrow transplantation, then tracked those cells after transplant. Study-wide conclusions, independent of this receptor: For some patients the PCR primers changed over time, which made it impossible to compare the samples from those patients at the nucleotide level. Expanding Tregs with activated donor B cells appeared to identify the most biologically relevant and donor-specific TCRbeta repertoire. In tolerant patients, donor-specific Tregs expanded more than Tregs overall, which suggests antigen-driven rather than nonspecific expansion. The study was constrained by small patient numbers, and validation of the findings is required in larger populations and under other immunosuppression protocols. Although technical replication error seemed to be minimal, the question of biological reproducibility was not addressed directly.

V loses 2 bases, J loses 3 bases, and the germline ends lie 5 bases apart. Reading from cysteine to phenylalanine, the CDR3 counts 12 amino acids. Left in the record is the CDR3 DNA by itself, 36 bases read in frame from the first base. CDR1 and CDR2, looked up from the germline V gene (reference sequence), are GTSNPN and SVGIG. Of note for this clone: Its specific antigen is unknown. Per-nucleotide qualities are absent, and no much larger clonotype sits a single base away.

Genomic DNA was extracted from sorted cells with the QIAGEN DNeasy Blood and Tissue Kit for TCRbeta CDR3 sequencing. High-throughput TCRbeta CDR3 sequencing was carried out commercially through immunoSEQ, with PCR amplification with bias correction and internal controls included. Regarding the original processing steps: Unique productive TCRbeta sequences were defined by CDR3 nucleotide sequence where primers matched, otherwise by CDR3 amino acid sequence with Vbeta and Jbeta genes. Sorting error was corrected by removing sequences shared between sorted populations at a frequency ratio of 2:1 or less, and the remaining shared sequences were assigned to the higher population. Donor-reactive sequences were defined as at least 5-fold expanded in CFSE-low cells versus unstimulated cells, with frequency of at least 0.01% in CFSE-low cells. Repertoire divergence was quantified by Jensen-Shannon divergence calculated from the top 100 TCRbeta sequences ranked by frequency. For samples with multiple sequencing runs, sorting error was corrected in each run separately before the runs were combined. TCRdb took this table from immuneACCESS and kept in-frame rearrangements with V and J called. Such tables lack part of the clones; where checked against another copy, unresolved V genes explain under half of the gap, and the rest is unexplained. V, J and clone size are those of that table, while D and trimming were read from the DNA. This sample is represented by about 64,000 clones; approximately 98% of them were singletons. The ten largest clones add up to 0.34% of the sample.

Taken with the paper, the label for time point translates to: blood sample drawn before combined kidney and bone marrow transplant. Unstimulated Tregs (CD4+CD25+CD127-), CD4+ non-Tregs (CD4+CD25-), CD4 and CD8 cells were FACS-sorted from thawed PBMCs. Prior to Treg sorting, thawed PBMCs were rested overnight with approximately 200 IU/ml IL-2 at 37 degrees C. The patients were a few recipients of combined kidney and bone marrow transplants from the ITN036ST trial, and samples were available only from these trial subjects. Healthy control blood was processed by Ficoll density gradient to PBMCs and cryopreserved; patient PBMCs were collected before and after transplant.

The chain couples TRBV30 to TRBJ1-5, with the D gene call left open. The starting material was Tregs from blood, obtained before the transplant. This receptor was taken from a human donor who received a combined kidney and bone marrow transplant. The sequenced DNA: TGTGCCTGGAGTAACAACAATCAGCCCCAGCATTTT. It translates as CAWSNNNQPQHF.